The source of this T cell receptor beta chain is a study of T cells after yellow fever vaccination. Comments on this clonotype: Its antigen is unidentified.

TCRdb reprocessed the 5' RACE reads via MiXCR and lists one record per CDR3 protein. The sample records some 670,000 distinct CDR3 sequences, around 12% being singletons. Study-wide points: The CD4 and CD8 compartments had a small share of their clonotypes in common.

CDR1 SQVTM and CDR2 ANQGSEA come from the germline V gene. The length of the CDR3 is 13 residues. V was clipped by 6 bases and J by 2 bases; unmatched bases: 4. This chain connects TRBV29-1 to TRBJ2-7; 10 positions match TRBD1. The source was PBMCs, collected on the day of the yellow fever booster vaccination. The receptor's source is a man aged 25 to 40 who received the YFV17D yellow fever vaccine. The CDR3 loop reads CSVWDRGPYEQYF. CDR3 nucleotide sequence: TGCAGCGTATGGGACAGGGGCCCCTACGAGCAGTACTTC.